The next 14 T cell receptor beta chains were all read from a single sample in a study of chemoradiotherapy in HPV16-positive cancers. Data came from immunoSEQ multiplex PCR; TCRdb stores just in-frame clones and leaves some out. The sample includes approximately 12,000 clones, 60% to 80% of them seen just once. The sample was acquired from a patient who underwent chemoradiotherapy. All receptors come from a human donor with HPV-associated anogenital cancer.

The genes are TRBV28 and TRBJ1-2, with a possible D match to TRBD1 (6 bases). V shed 2 bases and J shed 2 bases, with 6 bases lying between them. Germline V gives CDR1 MDHEN, CDR2 SYDVKM. The CDR3 has 13 residues. This CDR3 reads CASSLQGNYGYTF. The CDR3 nucleotides are TGTGCCAGCAGTTTACAGGGGAACTATGGCTACACCTTC.

This clone occurred once. The chain recombines TRBV6-6 with TRBJ1-2; D perhaps matches TRBD1 (5 bases). V shed 6 bases and J shed 5 bases, with 16 bases lying between them. Germline assignment: CDR1 MNHNY and CDR2 SVGAGI (reference sequence). The CDR3 has 14 residues. CDR3 DNA: TGTGCCAGCAGAAAAGGGAGGGGCGGATATGGCTACACCTTC. Amino acid sequence: CASRKGRGGYGYTF.

CDR3 sequence reads: CASSYRAPTDTQYF. CDR3 in DNA: TGTGCCAGCAGCTACAGGGCACCCACAGATACGCAGTATTTT. The V call is TRBV6-6, the J call TRBJ2-3, with a tentative D call TRBD1 (6 bases). There are 14 residues in the CDR3. Trimming removed 6 bases at V and 2 bases at J, with 12 bases between. CDR1 and CDR2 from the germline V gene are MNHNY and SVGAGI (reference sequence).

The chain links TRBV4-3 to TRBJ1-6, with a weak D call TRBD1 (5 bases). CDR1 LGHNA and CDR2 YSLEER come from the germline V gene. Trimming removed 0 bases from V and 8 bases from J, with 14 bases in between. CDR3 length: 16 amino acids. The CDR3 sequence is CASSQDVGGVDSPLHF. CDR3 nucleotides: TGCGCCAGCAGCCAAGACGTGGGGGGTGTGGATTCACCCCTCCACTTT.

The count of this clone is one. This chain connects TRBV7-8 to TRBJ2-6; unclear D gene. In germline, CDR1 is SGHVS, CDR2 FQNEAQ. The CDR3 consists of 14 residues. V lost 5 bases, J lost 1 base, and 6 bases lay in between. This CDR3 is CASSVGSGANVLTF. CDR3 in DNA: TGTGCCAGCAGCGTCGGTTCTGGGGCCAACGTCCTGACTTTC.

This clone was recorded only once. The chain employs TRBV9 and TRBJ2-3, with 8 bases identical to TRBD2. CDR3 length equals 15 residues. V shed 3 bases, J shed 5 bases, and the junction held 8 bases outside the gene matches. In germline, CDR1 is SGDLS, CDR2 YYNGEE. CDR3 DNA: TGTGCCAGCAGCGGGGGTAGCGGGGACATAGATACGCAGTATTTT. Protein product: CASSGGSGDIDTQYF.

V usage is TRBV11-2 and J usage is TRBJ2-1; 7 nucleotides agree with TRBD1. J gave up 8 bases and V 4 bases, and 11 bases lay outside the gene matches. The CDR3 length is 15 residues. From germline, CDR1 is SGHAT and CDR2 FQNNGV. The CDR3 reads CASSSLQGYGDEQFF. The CDR3 DNA follows: TGTGCCAGCAGCTCACTACAGGGGTACGGGGATGAGCAGTTCTTC.

This chain connects TRBV6-1 to TRBJ2-7, with a weak D call TRBD2 (7 bases). The CDR3 totals 14 residues. Germline loops: CDR1 MNHNS, CDR2 SASEGT. V gave up 4 bases and J gave up 2 bases, with 12 bases separating them. The chain's CDR3 is CASSVGEGAYEQYF. The DNA of the CDR3 is TGTGCCAGCAGTGTAGGGGAGGGGGCCTACGAGCAGTACTTC.

V and J are TRBV10-3 and TRBJ2-1, with 9 bases fitting TRBD1. CDR1 and CDR2 from the germline V gene are ENHRY and SYGVKD. V was clipped by 4 bases and J by 9 bases; unmatched bases: 19. There are 18 residues in the CDR3. The CDR3 loop is CAISVGRVGGTGLGEQFF. DNA for the CDR3: TGTGCCATCAGTGTTGGAAGGGTTGGCGGGACAGGGTTGGGTGAGCAGTTCTTC.

The genes are TRBV5-1 and TRBJ2-7; D unclear. CDR1 is SGHRS, CDR2 YFSETQ, per germline. Trimming removed 4 bases at V and 0 bases at J, with 8 bases between. The CDR3 runs 13 residues. CDR3: CASSAADSYEQYF. CDR3 coding DNA: TGCGCCAGCAGCGCCGCGGACTCCTACGAGCAGTACTTC.

This clone was counted only a few times. The chain combines TRBV2 with TRBJ1-5; 10 bases match TRBD1. Germline V gene data show CDR1 as SNHLY and CDR2 as FYNNEI. This CDR3 contains 14 residues. J was trimmed by 2 bases and V by 6 bases; bases with no gene match: 1. In DNA form, the CDR3 reads TGTGCCAGCAGCGGGACAGGGGGCAATCAGCCCCAGCATTTT. Its protein is CASSGTGGNQPQHF.

This clone was recorded only once. The CDR3 spells CASSPSGSSNEQFF. The DNA of the CDR3 is TGTGCCAGCAGCCCTAGCGGGAGCTCCAATGAGCAGTTCTTC. V gene TRBV9 combines with J gene TRBJ2-1; 10 bases line up with TRBD2. The germline CDR1 and CDR2 sequences are SGDLS and YYNGEE. The CDR3 runs to 14 residues. The V gene end was trimmed by 4 bases and the J gene end by 6 bases; junction bases not matched to a gene: 4.

The chain uses TRBV30 and TRBJ2-5, with TRBD1 matching 7 bases. The CDR3 has 11 residues. The junction had 9 bases not matched to a gene; V was cut back by 5 bases and J by 12 bases. From germline, CDR1 is GTSNPN and CDR2 SVGIG (reference sequence). The CDR3 DNA is TGTGCCTGGGTTACAGGGGCATCGGAGTACTTC. Translation gives CAWVTGASEYF. Full variable domain (outside the CDR3, taken from reference TRBV30 and TRBJ2-5): SQTIHQWPATLVQPVGSPLSLECTVEGTSNPNLYWYRQAAGRGLQLLFYSVGIGQISSEVPQNLSASRPQDRQFILSSKKLLLSDSGFYLCAWVTGASEYFGPGTRLLVL.

The V gene is TRBV7-9, the J gene TRBJ2-7; maybe TRBD2 (6 bases). Germline CDR1 SEHNR, CDR2 FQNEAQ (reference sequence). This CDR3 contains 14 residues. V lost 5 bases to trimming and J lost 0 bases, with 11 bases between them. The CDR3 loop reads CASSPRERSYEQYF. As DNA, the CDR3 is TGTGCCAGCAGCCCCCGGGAGCGCTCCTACGAGCAGTACTTC.